One sample yielded the 26 T cell receptor beta chains listed below, sequenced in a study of patients and donors after allogeneic stem cell transplantation. TCRdb reprocessed the RT-PCR reads with MiXCR, giving one entry per CDR3 protein. The table lists roughly 190,000 distinct CDR3 sequences, around 41% of them singletons. Material: blood, either unsorted or a sorted T cell fraction (not recorded which). The source is a human donor who was either an allogeneic HSCT recipient or a stem cell or donor lymphocyte infusion donor (not recorded which). It is not recorded whose cells these are; they may come from a transplant donor.

The chain joins TRBV5-6 to TRBJ1-1; no firm D call. Germline V gene sequence: CDR1 SGHDT, CDR2 YYEEEE. Deletions cut 4 bases from V and 1 base from J, with 11 bases between. The CDR3 covers 14 residues. The CDR3 loop reads CASSGMQENTEAFF. As DNA, the CDR3 is TGTGCCAGCAGCGGGATGCAGGAGAACACTGAAGCTTTCTTT. Using reference TRBV5-6 and TRBJ1-1 for the parts outside the CDR3, the full variable domain is DAGVTQSPTHLIKTRGQQVTLRCSPKSGHDTVSWYQQALGQGPQFIFQYYEEEERQRGNFPDRFSGHQFPNYSSELNVNALLLGDSALYLCASSGMQENTEAFFGQGTRLTVV.

This clonotype has only a few counts. DNA for the CDR3: TGTGCCAGCAGCTCCTCCCTCGGACAGTACACGCAGTATTTT. This codes for CASSSSLGQYTQYF. This chain links TRBV28 with TRBJ2-3; tentative D call: TRBD1 (6 bases). Germline-derived CDR1 and CDR2 are MDHEN and SYDVKM. This CDR3 has 14 amino acids. With 6 bases removed from V and 9 bases from J, the gap between germline ends came to 19 bases.

This clonotype showed up just a few times. This sequence joins TRBV7-9 and TRBJ2-3; no reliable D call. The CDR3 length is 12 residues. Germline V CDR1 and CDR2: SEHNR, FQNEAQ (reference sequence). The ends were cut back, 5 bases at V and 11 bases at J, with 14 bases in the middle. CDR3 nucleotides: TGTGCCAGCAGCCCGGACGGCCCGGGGCAGTATTTT. It specifies CASSPDGPGQYF.

The chain employs TRBV28 and TRBJ1-2, with D tentatively TRBD1 (6 bases). Germline CDR1 reads MDHEN; CDR2 reads SYDVKM. V shed 7 bases and J shed 4 bases, with 13 bases lying between them. The CDR3 consists of 13 residues. The CDR3 nucleotides are TGTGCCAGCACCACAGGGAAGGGCTATGGCTACACCTTC. Translated: CASTTGKGYGYTF.

The gene calls are TRBV20-1 and TRBJ1-3, with D perhaps matching TRBD1 (6 bases). Germline V lookup: CDR1 DFQATT, CDR2 SNEGSKA (reference sequence). The V gene lost 4 bases and the J gene lost 2 bases, with 9 bases spanning the gap. CDR3 length: 13 amino acids. DNA for the CDR3: TGCAGTGCTAACAGGGACGCTGGAAACACCATATATTTT. Translation gives CSANRDAGNTIYF.

This clonotype was picked up a small number of times. This chain links TRBV28 with TRBJ1-2, with D uncertain. V was pared by 4 bases and J by 2 bases, with 8 bases between. The CDR3 extends over 13 amino acids. Looked up from germline, CDR1 is MDHEN and CDR2 is SYDVKM. DNA for the CDR3: TGTGCCAGCAGTTCCCCTGCCAACTATGGCTACACCTTC. It yields the protein CASSSPANYGYTF.

This chain joins TRBV4-3 and TRBJ1-5; 8 nucleotides match TRBD1. The V and J ends lost 4 bases and 1 base, in that order; junction bases with no gene match: 3. The CDR3 has 15 residues. Germline values: CDR1 LGHNA, CDR2 YSLEER. CDR3 sequence reads: CASSLYRGSNQPQHF. CDR3 DNA sequence: TGCGCCAGCAGCCTTTACAGGGGGAGCAATCAGCCCCAGCATTTT.

CDR3 nucleotides: TGTGCCAGCAAAAACTTCCCGGCCACAGATACGCAGTATTTT. It yields the protein CASKNFPATDTQYF. J is TRBJ2-3 and V is TRBV21-1; the table's TRBD1 call for D was not verified on the DNA. TRBV21-1 is listed as a pseudogene. This CDR3 contains 14 residues.

This clonotype was picked up a small number of times. The rearrangement uses TRBV7-9 and TRBJ1-1; 10 bases are a match to TRBD1. V was clipped by 5 bases and J by 0 bases; unmatched bases: 6. Germline V CDR1 and CDR2: SEHNR, FQNEAQ (reference sequence). This CDR3 comprises 16 residues. The CDR3 DNA reads TGTGCCAGCAGCGGCCGACAGGGGGCTTTGAACACTGAAGCTTTCTTT. Translation gives CASSGRQGALNTEAFF.

The V call is TRBV19, the J call TRBJ2-1; D ambiguous. The germline V gene has CDR1 LNHDA and CDR2 SQIVND (reference sequence). The CDR3 length is 14 residues. The V gene lost 3 bases and the J gene lost 2 bases, with 8 bases spanning the gap. The CDR3 DNA is TGTGCCAGTAGTATGGCGGACGCCTACAATGAGCAGTTCTTC. As protein: CASSMADAYNEQFF.

This clonotype has a handful of counts. This chain connects TRBV6-2 or TRBV6-3 to TRBJ1-2; D is uncertain. V lost 5 bases to trimming and J lost 5 bases, with 12 bases between them. CDR3 length: 13 residues. From germline, CDR1 is MNHEY and CDR2 SVGEGT. The CDR3 spells CASSPSEDYGYTF. Written as DNA, the CDR3 is TGTGCCAGCAGTCCCTCGGAAGATTATGGCTACACCTTC.

This chain links TRBV12-3 or TRBV12-4 with TRBJ2-7, with 8 nucleotides matching TRBD1. V trimming: 6 bases; J trimming: 3 bases; junction bases outside the gene matches: 7. This CDR3 has 14 amino acids. The DNA for the CDR3 is TGTGCCAGCAGGGCGACAGACAGGGGCTACGAGCAGTACTTC. As protein: CASRATDRGYEQYF.

This sequence joins TRBV6-2 or TRBV6-3 and TRBJ1-2, with unresolved D. The CDR3 is 11 residues long. V was clipped by 0 bases and J by 7 bases, with 3 bases between them. The V gene's germline CDR1 is MNHEY and CDR2 SVGEGT. The CDR3 loop is CASSYSTGYTF. The DNA of the CDR3 is TGTGCCAGCAGTTACTCGACTGGCTACACCTTC.

The CDR3, as DNA: TGTGCCAGCAGCGAGAGGGGACTAGCGGGGGACCACTACGAGCAGTACTTC. Translating gives CASSERGLAGDHYEQYF. The rearrangement links TRBV9 to TRBJ2-7, with 14 bases identical to TRBD2. This CDR3 is built from 17 residues. In germline, CDR1 is SGDLS, CDR2 YYNGEE. V lost 3 bases to trimming and J lost 3 bases; unmatched junction nucleotides: 8. The full variable domain, its missing parts supplied by reference TRBV9 and TRBJ2-7, is DSGVTQTPKHLITATGQRVTLRCSPRSGDLSVYWYQQSLDQGLQFLIQYYNGEERAKGNILERFSAQQFPDLHSELNLSSLELGDSALYFCASSERGLAGDHYEQYFGPGTRLTVT.

The CDR3 DNA sequence: TGCGCCAGCAGCTTGGCCGCGGGGGGTGATGAAAAACTGTTTTTT. Translating gives CASSLAAGGDEKLFF. V is TRBV5-1 and J is TRBJ1-4; a weak D match, TRBD1 (5 bases). The CDR3 covers 15 residues. Germline CDR1 and CDR2: SGHRS and YFSETQ. Trimming pared 0 bases from V and 6 bases from J, leaving 12 bases between.

This clonotype was found once. V is TRBV4-3 and J is TRBJ1-6; tentatively, D is TRBD1 (6 bases). The CDR3 is 15 residues long. The germline V gene has CDR1 LGHNA and CDR2 YSLEER. Trimming removed 1 base from V and 7 bases from J, with 11 bases in between. The CDR3 region has the DNA TGCGCCAGCAGCCAAGTGAGCGGGGGCAATTCACCCCTCCACTTT. It specifies CASSQVSGGNSPLHF.

The chain employs TRBV12-3 or TRBV12-4 and TRBJ2-3, with 7 bases lining up with TRBD2. Germline trimming cut 5 bases from V and 1 base from J; bases unmatched to any gene: 0. This CDR3 has 13 amino acids. Written as DNA, the CDR3 is TGTGCCAGCAGTGGGGGGGGCACAGATACGCAGTATTTT. It encodes CASSGGGTDTQYF.

The genes are TRBV10-3 and TRBJ1-2; TRBD1 agrees at 10 bases. CDR3 length: 13 residues. Per germline, CDR1 ENHRY and CDR2 SYGVKD. The ends lost 10 bases at V and 7 bases at J; junction bases unmatched: 9. CDR3 sequence reads: CATRTGGIGGYTF. The CDR3, as DNA: TGTGCCACCAGGACAGGGGGGATCGGTGGCTACACCTTC.

This clonotype was seen only a few times. The V and J genes are TRBV5-1 and TRBJ2-5; D gene ambiguous. The CDR3 runs to 13 residues. Germline V gene lookup returns CDR1 SGHRS and CDR2 YFSETQ. V shed 0 bases and J shed 5 bases, with 8 bases lying between them. CDR3 amino acids: CASSLDVRETQYF. CDR3 DNA: TGCGCCAGCAGCTTGGATGTTAGGGAGACCCAGTACTTC.

This clonotype turned up a few times. The chain has TRBV5-1 and TRBJ2-1; tentative D call: TRBD2 (5 bases). V lost 6 bases and J 7 bases, leaving 17 bases between the germline ends. The CDR3 is 14 residues long. Per the germline V gene, CDR1 is SGHRS and CDR2 is YFSETQ. The CDR3 loop reads CASNEEGVRNEQFF. Written as DNA, the CDR3 is TGCGCCAGCAACGAAGAGGGAGTAAGGAATGAGCAGTTCTTC.

V and J are TRBV4-1 and TRBJ2-7; 9 bases align to TRBD2. CDR3 length: 15 amino acids. Looked up from germline, CDR1 is MGHRA and CDR2 is YSYEKL. J lost 5 bases, V lost 3 bases, and 8 bases had no gene match. The chain's CDR3 is CASSHRLAGLHEQYF. CDR3 nucleotides: TGCGCCAGCAGCCACCGGCTAGCGGGACTCCACGAGCAGTACTTC.

This clonotype was seen more than once but under ten times. The rearrangement links TRBV30 to TRBJ1-2; D gene uncertain. The CDR3 has 12 amino acids. Trimming took off 0 bases at V and 8 bases at J, with 10 bases between the two ends. Germline lookup yields CDR1 GTSNPN and CDR2 SVGIG (reference sequence). This CDR3 is CAWSVGIGGYTF. The CDR3 nucleotides are TGTGCCTGGAGTGTCGGGATCGGCGGCTACACCTTC.

V and J are TRBV7-6 and TRBJ2-1; D unclear. V lost 1 base and J 6 bases, leaving 10 bases between the germline ends. Germline lookup yields CDR1 SGHVS and CDR2 FNYEAQ. This CDR3 is 14 amino acids long. The CDR3 here is CASSLDFSPNEQFF. The CDR3 region has the DNA TGTGCCAGCAGCTTAGACTTCAGTCCCAATGAGCAGTTCTTC.

V usage is TRBV28 and J usage is TRBJ2-1; perhaps D is TRBD1 or TRBD2 (5 bases each). Trimming stripped 3 bases from V and 9 bases from J, with 15 bases between. The CDR3 contains 14 residues. In germline, CDR1 is MDHEN, CDR2 SYDVKM. This CDR3 is CASSFFSGHGEQFF. CDR3 sequence (DNA): TGTGCCAGCAGTTTCTTCAGCGGACACGGTGAGCAGTTCTTC. The complete variable domain, with remaining parts taken from reference TRBV28 and TRBJ2-1, reads DVKVTQSSRYLVKRTGEKVFLECVQDMDHENMFWYRQDPGLGLRLIYFSYDVKMKEKGDIPEGYSVSREKKERFSLILESASTNQTSMYLCASSFFSGHGEQFFGPGTRLTVL.

The CDR3: CASSERTGDYEQYF. CDR3 in DNA: TGTGCCAGCAGTGAAAGGACAGGGGACTACGAGCAGTACTTC. This chain connects TRBV2 to TRBJ2-7; TRBD1 aligns across 9 bases. The V and J ends lost 2 bases and 3 bases, in that order; junction bases with no gene match: 2. Germline V CDR1 and CDR2: SNHLY, FYNNEI. This CDR3 spans 14 amino acids.

This chain uses TRBV6-2 or TRBV6-3 with TRBJ1-1; D gene unclear. Germline CDR1 and CDR2: MNHEY and SVGEGT. The CDR3 runs 14 residues. Trimming cost V 8 bases and J 0 bases, with 13 bases left between them. Written as DNA, the CDR3 is TGTGCCAGCCCTTTCGTAAGGTTGAACACTGAAGCTTTCTTT. As protein: CASPFVRLNTEAFF.